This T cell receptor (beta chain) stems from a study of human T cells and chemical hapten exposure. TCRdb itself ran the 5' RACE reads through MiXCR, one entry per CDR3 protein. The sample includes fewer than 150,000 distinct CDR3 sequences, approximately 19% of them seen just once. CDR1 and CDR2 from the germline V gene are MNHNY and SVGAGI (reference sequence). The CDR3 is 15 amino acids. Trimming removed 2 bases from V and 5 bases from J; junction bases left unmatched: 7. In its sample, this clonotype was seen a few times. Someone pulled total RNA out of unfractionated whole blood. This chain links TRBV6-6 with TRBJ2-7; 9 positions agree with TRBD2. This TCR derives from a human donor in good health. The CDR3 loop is CASSYRSGRSNEQYF. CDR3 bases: TGTGCCAGCAGTTACCGAAGCGGGAGGAGTAACGAGCAGTACTTC.